One sample yielded the 27 T cell receptor beta chains listed below, sequenced in a study of CD8 T cells in ankylosing spondylitis. What these receptors recognize is not known. TCRdb fed the 5' RACE reads into MiXCR, producing one record per CDR3 protein. There are about 700,000 distinct CDR3 sequences in the sample; around 20% occur only once, and 19% lies in the top ten. Findings and limits, study-wide: A TCR beta motif of about eight highly homologous variants seemed to mark ankylosing spondylitis blood.

Sequences were obtained from blood, either unsorted or a sorted T cell fraction (not recorded which). These receptor sequences come from a male donor with ankylosing spondylitis.

This clonotype was seen only a few times. CDR3 residues: CASSASGVFQETQYF. For the CDR3, the DNA is TGTGCCAGCAGCGCTAGCGGGGTCTTCCAAGAGACCCAGTACTTC. This chain uses TRBV7-2 with TRBJ2-5, with 9 bases aligning to TRBD2. V was clipped by 5 bases and J by 1 base; unmatched bases: 5. Germline CDR1 reads SGHTA; CDR2 reads FQGNSA. This CDR3 is 15 amino acids long.

V is TRBV12-3 or TRBV12-4 and J is TRBJ1-5; D remains unclear. V gave up 6 bases and J gave up 3 bases, with 15 bases separating them. This CDR3 comprises 15 residues. The CDR3 DNA reads as TGTGCCAGCAGCTTGGGTGTGGCGTACAATCAGCCCCAGCATTTT. This translates into CASSLGVAYNQPQHF.

V gene TRBV18 combines with J gene TRBJ1-2, with D hard to call. The V and J ends lost 7 bases and 6 bases respectively, with 9 bases between them. This CDR3 is 11 amino acids long. Germline V gene lookup returns CDR1 KGHSH and CDR2 LQKENI. CDR3 nucleotides: TGTGCCAGCTTTCAGAAGGATGGCTACACCTTC. This gives the protein CASFQKDGYTF.

This clonotype appeared a few times. The V and J genes are TRBV11-2 and TRBJ1-1; D gene unclear. Per germline, CDR1 SGHAT and CDR2 FQNNGV. The CDR3 loop spans 14 amino acids. V was clipped by 0 bases and J by 3 bases, with 8 bases between them. This CDR3 reads CASSLDLRYTEAFF. CDR3 nucleotide sequence: TGTGCCAGCAGCTTAGACCTCCGGTACACTGAAGCTTTCTTT.

The rearrangement joins TRBV20-1 to TRBJ2-4; TRBD1 aligns across 7 bases. Germline CDR1 DFQATT, CDR2 SNEGSKA (reference sequence). The CDR3 loop spans 14 amino acids. V lost 6 bases, J lost 8 bases, and 13 bases stayed unmatched. The chain's CDR3 is CSATNRGPQDIQYF. The CDR3 DNA sequence: TGCAGTGCAACAAACAGGGGACCTCAAGACATTCAGTACTTC.

The chain is built from TRBV29-1 and TRBJ2-7, with no clear D. Trimming took off 6 bases at V and 6 bases at J, with 12 bases between the two ends. The CDR3 covers 11 residues. The germline V gene has CDR1 SQVTM and CDR2 ANQGSEA. The CDR3 is CSVTTGSEQYF. The CDR3 DNA sequence: TGCAGCGTCACGACGGGTTCCGAGCAGTACTTC.

V gene TRBV27 combines with J gene TRBJ2-1; TRBD2 aligns across 12 bases. Germline lookup yields CDR1 MNHEY and CDR2 SMNVEV (reference sequence). The V gene end was trimmed by 5 bases and the J gene end by 7 bases; junction bases not matched to a gene: 6. The CDR3 contains 15 residues. In DNA form, the CDR3 reads TGTGCCAGCAGTAACGGACTAGCGGGGAGGAATGAGCAGTTCTTC. Translating it yields CASSNGLAGRNEQFF.

The chain joins TRBV4-2 to TRBJ2-7; 7 nucleotides line up with TRBD1. The CDR3 loop spans 14 amino acids. V was pared by 3 bases and J by 3 bases, with 5 bases of the junction left unmatched. Germline CDR1 is LGHNA and CDR2 is YNFKEQ. CDR3 sequence: CASSQAGGDYEQYF. The CDR3 DNA is TGTGCCAGCAGCCAGGCAGGGGGTGACTACGAGCAGTACTTC.

CDR3 loop: CASSLGWGTPLEEQFF. CDR3 bases: TGTGCCAGCAGCTTAGGTTGGGGCACCCCTTTGGAGGAGCAGTTCTTC. The chain carries TRBV7-2 and TRBJ2-1; D is possibly TRBD1 (5 bases). Trimming took off 1 base at V and 10 bases at J, with 20 bases between the two ends. This CDR3 comprises 16 residues. Germline V lookup: CDR1 SGHTA, CDR2 FQGNSA.

Remarks on this clonotype: One end of the junction does not line up with germline, which may come from a read error. The rearrangement links TRBV14 to TRBJ1-4, with D possibly matching TRBD1 (5 bases). The CDR3 sequence is 14 residues long. Germline V lookup: CDR1 SGHDN, CDR2 FVKESK. Here the CDR3 DNA reads TGTGTCAGCAGCCGACAGAACGTCGGTGAAAAACTGTTTTTT. Its protein is CVSSRQNVGEKLFF.

The gene calls are TRBV12-3 or TRBV12-4 and TRBJ1-2, with TRBD1 matching 7 bases. The CDR3 is 17 residues long. The junction had 15 bases not matched to a gene; V was cut back by 3 bases and J by 5 bases. CDR3 sequence (DNA): TGTGCCAGCAGTTTGATGGTACAGGCGCAGACAGGGTATGGCTACACCTTC. This encodes CASSLMVQAQTGYGYTF.

This rearrangement joins TRBV9 to TRBJ1-6; the match to TRBD1 covers 7 bases. The V gene end was trimmed by 0 bases and the J gene end by 7 bases; junction bases not matched to a gene: 4. CDR3 length equals 15 residues. CDR1 SGDLS and CDR2 YYNGEE come from the germline V gene. CDR3 DNA: TGTGCCAGCAGCGTAGCCGACAGGGAAAATTCACCCCTCCACTTT. Protein: CASSVADRENSPLHF. The full variable domain, completed using reference TRBV9 and TRBJ1-6, is DSGVTQTPKHLITATGQRVTLRCSPRSGDLSVYWYQQSLDQGLQFLIQYYNGEERAKGNILERFSAQQFPDLHSELNLSSLELGDSALYFCASSVADRENSPLHFGNGTRLTVT.

The chain uses TRBV5-1 and TRBJ1-1; D not resolved. The germline V gene encodes CDR1 SGHRS and CDR2 YFSETQ. CDR3 length: 14 amino acids. V gave up 3 bases and J gave up 5 bases, with 14 bases separating them. The CDR3 protein is CASSWSAGGTEAFF. The CDR3 nucleotides read TGCGCCAGCAGCTGGAGCGCGGGTGGAACTGAAGCTTTCTTT.

This clonotype was counted only a few times. The V call is TRBV6-1, the J call TRBJ2-1; 8 bases match TRBD1. This CDR3 is built from 15 residues. J was trimmed by 5 bases and V by 6 bases; bases with no gene match: 9. The germline V gene encodes CDR1 MNHNS and CDR2 SASEGT. The chain's CDR3 is CASRVPGTGNNEQFF. Written as DNA, the CDR3 is TGTGCCAGCAGAGTCCCCGGGACAGGTAACAATGAGCAGTTCTTC.

This clonotype has only a few counts. The chain recombines TRBV12-3 or TRBV12-4 with TRBJ2-2; D unclear. Trimming shortened V by 6 bases and J by 8 bases, and 16 bases separated the two germline ends. The CDR3 contains 14 residues. The CDR3 region is CASSHRFPRGELFF. The CDR3, as DNA: TGTGCCAGCAGCCACCGTTTCCCCCGAGGGGAGCTGTTTTTT.

In its sample, this clonotype was seen a few times. V usage is TRBV5-1 and J usage is TRBJ2-1; TRBD2 agrees at 8 bases. The germline V gene has CDR1 SGHRS and CDR2 YFSETQ. V was pared by 0 bases and J by 4 bases, with 6 bases of the junction left unmatched. This CDR3 is built from 16 residues. In DNA, the CDR3 is TGCGCCAGCAGCTTGGCCGCGGGGGGCCTTTACAATGAGCAGTTCTTC. Protein product: CASSLAAGGLYNEQFF.

This clonotype has just a few counts. This rearrangement joins TRBV20-1 to TRBJ1-5, with 9 bases aligning to TRBD1. The V and J ends lost 0 bases and 2 bases, in that order; junction bases with no gene match: 5. The CDR3 has 16 residues. The germline V gene encodes CDR1 DFQATT and CDR2 SNEGSKA (reference sequence). The chain's CDR3 is CSAREDRGGGNQPQHF. For the CDR3, the DNA is TGCAGTGCTAGAGAGGACAGGGGCGGAGGCAATCAGCCCCAGCATTTT.

The rearrangement uses TRBV7-9 and TRBJ1-2; the D is unclear. Looked up from germline, CDR1 is SEHNR and CDR2 is FQNEAQ (reference sequence). V shed 5 bases and J shed 8 bases, with 18 bases lying between them. The CDR3 sequence is 14 residues long. CDR3 amino acids: CASSLPPISGGYTF. CDR3 coding DNA: TGTGCCAGCAGCCTACCCCCGATTTCCGGCGGCTACACCTTC.

V gene TRBV30 combines with J gene TRBJ1-4; D gene uncertain. The CDR3 sequence is 16 residues long. Germline V gene data show CDR1 as GTSNPN and CDR2 as SVGIG (reference sequence). Trimming removed 0 bases at V and 0 bases at J, with 11 bases between. The CDR3 loop reads CAWSVIGLSTNEKLFF. The CDR3 bases are TGTGCCTGGAGTGTTATAGGGCTATCAACTAATGAAAAACTGTTTTTT.

The J gene is TRBJ2-7, the V gene TRBV12-3 or TRBV12-4, with D perhaps matching TRBD2 (6 bases). Trimming cost V 10 bases and J 0 bases, with 10 bases left between them. This CDR3 spans 12 amino acids. This chain's CDR3 is CATGRSSYEQYF. The DNA of the CDR3 is TGTGCCACTGGGAGGAGCTCCTACGAGCAGTACTTC.

This clonotype occurred many times. The chain joins TRBV20-1 to TRBJ2-7, with D possibly being TRBD2 (5 bases). Germline CDR1 DFQATT, CDR2 SNEGSKA (reference sequence). There are 14 residues in the CDR3. V shed 1 base and J shed 3 bases, with 13 bases lying between them. CDR3 DNA: TGCAGTGCTAGAGCCGGGATGGCTTACTACGAGCAGTACTTC. Translating it yields CSARAGMAYYEQYF.

This chain connects TRBV6-1 to TRBJ1-1; 7 bases match TRBD1. Germline-derived CDR1 and CDR2 are MNHNS and SASEGT. With 5 bases clipped from V and 0 bases from J, the junction kept 9 bases outside the gene matches. This CDR3 spans 16 amino acids. CDR3 residues: CASSPWDRLLNTEAFF. The CDR3 DNA is TGTGCCAGCAGTCCCTGGGACAGACTATTGAACACTGAAGCTTTCTTT.

This clonotype turned up a few times. The V gene is TRBV12-3 or TRBV12-4, the J gene TRBJ2-3, with 9 bases aligning to TRBD2. V shed 2 bases and J 7 bases; nucleotides not matched to a gene: 7. CDR3 size: 15 residues. CDR3 protein: CASSLLAGGFNTQYF. CDR3 sequence (DNA): TGTGCCAGCAGTTTACTGGCGGGGGGGTTTAATACGCAGTATTTT.

This clonotype appeared many times. The chain employs TRBV5-1 and TRBJ1-4, with D unclear. The CDR3 loop spans 14 amino acids. CDR1 is SGHRS and CDR2 is YFSETQ in the germline V gene. The V gene lost 1 base and the J gene lost 8 bases, with 12 bases spanning the gap. The DNA for the CDR3 is TGCGCCAGCAGCTTGAGTCAGATGCGGGAAAAACTGTTTTTT. This sequence encodes CASSLSQMREKLFF. The whole variable domain, filled in from reference TRBV5-1 and TRBJ1-4, reads KAGVTQTPRYLIKTRGQQVTLSCSPISGHRSVSWYQQTPGQGLQFLFEYFSETQRNKGNFPGRFSGRQFSNSRSEMNVSTLELGDSALYLCASSLSQMREKLFFGSGTQLSVL.

V is TRBV7-2 and J is TRBJ2-7; 11 bases match TRBD2. Germline CDR1 SGHTA, CDR2 FQGNSA. V trimming: 6 bases; J trimming: 5 bases; junction bases outside the gene matches: 6. CDR3 length equals 14 residues. As DNA, the CDR3 is TGTGCCAGCAGGACCGGGACTAGCGGTAACGAGCAGTACTTC. Translated, it gives CASRTGTSGNEQYF.

V is TRBV18 and J is TRBJ2-1; TRBD1 is a possible D gene (6 bases). CDR3 length equals 13 residues. The V gene's germline CDR1 is KGHSH and CDR2 LQKENI. The ends were cut back, 3 bases at V and 9 bases at J, with 12 bases in the middle. The CDR3 loop reads CASSPNRATEQFF. CDR3 nucleotides: TGTGCCAGCTCACCCAACAGGGCTACTGAGCAGTTCTTC.

V is TRBV5-1 and J is TRBJ2-7; TRBD1 agrees at 7 bases. The CDR3 totals 16 residues. Germline CDR1 SGHRS, CDR2 YFSETQ. V gave up 4 bases and J gave up 5 bases; unmatched junction bases: 15. The CDR3 spells CASSRGQLLGTDEQYF. CDR3 nucleotide sequence: TGCGCCAGCAGCAGGGGACAGTTATTGGGCACGGACGAGCAGTACTTC.